This TCR beta chain was sequenced for a study of T cells after yellow fever vaccination. This clonotype has a count of ten or more. MiXCR was run by TCRdb on the 5' RACE reads, yielding one entry per CDR3 protein. The data show about 360,000 distinct CDR3 sequences, 6% to 8% seen once. Germline V CDR1 and CDR2: SGHRS, YFSETQ. Trimming took off 5 bases at V and 1 base at J, with 11 bases between the two ends. CDR3 length: 14 amino acids. This sequence originates from a young man who received the YFV17D yellow fever vaccine. The chain recombines TRBV5-1 with TRBJ2-3; no clear D. This specimen was PBMCs, taken 5 days after the yellow fever booster vaccination. The CDR3 loop reads CASRDTGGTDTQYF. The CDR3, as DNA: TGCGCCAGCAGAGACACCGGAGGCACAGATACGCAGTATTTT.